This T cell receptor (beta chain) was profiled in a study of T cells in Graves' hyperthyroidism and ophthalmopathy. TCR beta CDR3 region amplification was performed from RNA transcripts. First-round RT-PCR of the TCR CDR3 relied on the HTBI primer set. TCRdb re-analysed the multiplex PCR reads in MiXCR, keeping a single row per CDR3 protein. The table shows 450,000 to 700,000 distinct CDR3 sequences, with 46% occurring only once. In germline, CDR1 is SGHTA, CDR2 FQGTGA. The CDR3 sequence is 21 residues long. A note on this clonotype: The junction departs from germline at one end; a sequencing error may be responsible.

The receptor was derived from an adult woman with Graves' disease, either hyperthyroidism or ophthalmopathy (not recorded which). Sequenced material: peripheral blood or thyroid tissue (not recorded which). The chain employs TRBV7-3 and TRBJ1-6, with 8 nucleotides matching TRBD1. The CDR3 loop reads CASSQFWADRETIGPNSPLHF. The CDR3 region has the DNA TGCGCCAGCAGCCAGTTCTGGGCGGACAGGGAGACTATCGGACCTAATTCACCCCTCCACTTT.